The entry below describes one T cell receptor beta chain. The V end lost 3 bases, the J end lost 4 bases, and 12 bases lay between the germline ends. The germline V gene encodes CDR1 SNHLY and CDR2 FYNNEI. CDR3 length equals 15 residues. The sample belongs to a study of T cell responses to AZD1222 COVID-19 vaccine. The assay was immunoSEQ multiplex PCR, and TCRdb's table has in-frame clones only and misses some. This sample carries about 130,000 clones, about 90% of them seen once, and the ten largest clones take less than 4.5%. Sequencing used peripheral blood, obtained on day 0 of AZD1222 vaccination. This sequence originates from an adult in good health. The chain links TRBV2 to TRBJ2-2, with D possibly being TRBD2 (6 bases). CDR3: CASSDGGKGTGELFF. The CDR3 DNA sequence: TGTGCCAGCAGTGACGGCGGGAAGGGCACCGGGGAGCTGTTTTTT.